This is a list of T cell receptor beta chains from one sample in a study of response to subunit inactivated influenza vaccine. Each CDR3 protein is one row after TCRdb ran MiXCR on the RT-PCR reads. The data contain over 800,000 distinct CDR3 sequences, around 21% of them singletons. The sample was PBMCs from blood, taken around 5 days after vaccination. The source is a man aged 50 to 60 who received an inactivated influenza vaccine. The CDR3 runs from the conserved cysteine through the conserved F or W. A D gene is named only where the DNA matches it firmly. A clone size is listed for some rows: how often the clone was seen (once, few, many), or a class if it is expanded.

d_call j_call v_call clone_size cdr3_aa cdr3_nt
TRBD2 TRBJ2-5 TRBV20-1 NA CSATDGLAGGETQYF TGCAGTGCTACCGATGGACTAGCGGGGGGAGAGACCCAGTACTTC
NA TRBJ1-2 TRBV5-1 NA CASSLVLQGGSGYTF TGCGCCAGCAGCTTGGTCCTACAGGGCGGAAGTGGCTACACCTTC
NA TRBJ2-4 TRBV21-1 NA CASSKSSEQDRAPQNIQYF TGTGCCAGCAGCAAATCCTCCGAACAAGACAGGGCCCCACAAAACATTCAGTACTTC
NA TRBJ1-6 TRBV11-2 NA CASTPTGPNNSPLHF TGTGCCAGCACCCCCACGGGGCCTAATAATTCACCCCTCCACTTT
TRBD2 TRBJ2-1 TRBV2 NA CASRRNKRETYNEQFF TGTGCCAGCAGACGTAATAAGCGGGAGACATACAATGAGCAGTTCTTC
NA TRBJ2-5 TRBV20-1 few CSARGEGVETQYF TGCAGTGCTAGAGGGGAGGGGGTCGAGACCCAGTACTTC
TRBD1 TRBJ1-5 TRBV12-3/TRBV12-4 few CASSRTGFSNQPQHF TGTGCCAGCAGTCGGACAGGGTTTAGCAATCAGCCCCAGCATTTT
TRBD2 TRBJ2-5 TRBV7-2 many CASSLVGGAPETQYF TGTGCCAGCAGCTTAGTCGGGGGGGCCCCAGAGACCCAGTACTTC
NA TRBJ2-5 TRBV11-2 few CASSPQWTQETQYF TGTGCCAGCAGCCCTCAATGGACCCAAGAGACCCAGTACTTC
NA TRBJ2-5 TRBV7-9 many CASRVQETQYF TGTGCCAGCAGAGTACAAGAGACCCAGTACTTC
NA TRBJ1-3 TRBV25-1 NA CASGRQGRNTIYF TGTGCCAGTGGACGGCAGGGACGAAACACCATATATTTT
NA TRBJ2-2 TRBV20-1 NA CSASGRGTGELFF TGCAGTGCTAGCGGGAGAGGCACCGGGGAGCTGTTTTTT
TRBD2 TRBJ2-1 TRBV9 NA CASSVASGIYNEQFF TGTGCCAGCAGCGTAGCTAGCGGGATTTACAATGAGCAGTTCTTC
NA TRBJ1-1 TRBV12-3/TRBV12-4 few CASRKDGLTNTEAFF TGTGCCAGCAGGAAGGACGGGCTGACGAACACTGAAGCTTTCTTT
TRBD2 TRBJ2-7 TRBV2 few CAFSGDGASPYEQYF TGTGCCTTCAGCGGGGATGGAGCTAGCCCCTACGAGCAGTACTTC